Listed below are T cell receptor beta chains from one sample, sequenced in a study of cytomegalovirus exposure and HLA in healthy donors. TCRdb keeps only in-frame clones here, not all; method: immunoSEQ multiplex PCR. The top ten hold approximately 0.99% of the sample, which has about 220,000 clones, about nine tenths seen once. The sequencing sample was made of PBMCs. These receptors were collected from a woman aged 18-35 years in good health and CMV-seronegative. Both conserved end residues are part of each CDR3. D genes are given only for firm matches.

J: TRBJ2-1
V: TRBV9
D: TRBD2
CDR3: CASSSRLAGTNEQFF

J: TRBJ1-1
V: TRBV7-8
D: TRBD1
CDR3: CASSLGTGFTEAFF

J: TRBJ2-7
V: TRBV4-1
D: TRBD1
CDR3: CASSPTGGWEQYF

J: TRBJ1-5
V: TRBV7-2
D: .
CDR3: CASSLVAIDQPQHF

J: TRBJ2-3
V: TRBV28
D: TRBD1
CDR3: CASKVTGAGTDTQYF

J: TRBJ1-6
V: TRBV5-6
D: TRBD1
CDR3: CASSPLWDSTALHF

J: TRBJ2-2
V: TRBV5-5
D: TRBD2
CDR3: CASRLLAGGPTGELFF

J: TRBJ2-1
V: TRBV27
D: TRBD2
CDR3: CASSSLAGDWKGQFF

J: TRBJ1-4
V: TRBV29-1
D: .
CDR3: CSVERNEKLFF

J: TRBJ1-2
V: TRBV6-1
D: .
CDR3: CASSLQVETDYGYTF

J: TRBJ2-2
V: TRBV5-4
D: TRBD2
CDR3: CASTQAGGRGELFF

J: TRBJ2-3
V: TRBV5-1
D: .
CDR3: CASSLGGLGTQYF

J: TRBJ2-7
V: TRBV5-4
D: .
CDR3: CASSPGQNRRGEQYF

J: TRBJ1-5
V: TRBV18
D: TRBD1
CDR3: CASSPGQSNQPQHF

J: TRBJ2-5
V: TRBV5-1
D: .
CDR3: CASSLWAPETQYF

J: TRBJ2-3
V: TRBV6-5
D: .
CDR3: CASRTLAERTDTQYF

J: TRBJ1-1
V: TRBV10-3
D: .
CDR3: CAISELTGTNTEAFF